These T cell receptor beta chains were read from a single sample in a study of blood T cell repertoires in COVID-19. The repertoire was sequenced with immunoSEQ multiplex PCR; TCRdb's copy has only in-frame clones and lacks some. The data contain 200,000 to 250,000 clones, roughly 80% of them singletons. Material: peripheral blood. The origin of the receptors is a woman aged 70-85 years with acute or convalescent COVID-19. Both conserved end residues are trimmed from each CDR3. The order of the fields is V gene, J gene, clone size, CDR3 protein. Rows give clone size only sometimes, using once, few, many, or a class for an expanded clone.

>TRBV6-4|TRBJ2-2|few
ASSSGQTPGELF
>TRBV11-3|TRBJ2-1|NA
ASSPGTGSSYNEQF
>TRBV6-5|TRBJ2-5|NA
ASSYSTSGTQETQY
>TRBV2|TRBJ1-3|NA
ASSGQGAGNTIY
>TRBV6-5|TRBJ1-2|NA
ASNSRTGREDGYT
>TRBV18|TRBJ1-5|NA
ASSPGRGQQPQH
>TRBV7-8|TRBJ2-4|NA
ASSLDSGSNIQY
>TRBV11-2|TRBJ1-2|NA
ASSTSGTSYGYT
>TRBV30|TRBJ1-2|NA
AWSYGRGGYT
>TRBV9|TRBJ2-1|once
ASSGGVWDNEQF
>TRBV18|TRBJ1-5|NA
ASSPDGGNQPQH
>TRBV7-2|TRBJ2-5|NA
ASSREALRVETQY
>TRBV9|TRBJ2-1|NA
ASSVGQGDEQF
>TRBV25-1|TRBJ1-5|NA
ASRIGQGSNQPQH
>TRBV2|TRBJ1-2|NA
ASKVQGSGGYT
>TRBV19|TRBJ2-6|NA
ASRPPSSGANVLT
>TRBV19|TRBJ1-1|NA
ASMRGGMNTEAF
>TRBV7-2|TRBJ2-7|once
ASSLAWTGGYEQY
>TRBV6-5|TRBJ2-2|NA
ASRQGNTGELF
>TRBV28|TRBJ2-7|NA
ASCSGGAVPYEQY
>TRBV19|TRBJ2-1|NA
ASSIDRSSGGANEQF
>TRBV9|TRBJ2-3|NA
ASSVLAGGLDTQY
>TRBV4-1|TRBJ2-2|NA
ASSQASANTGELF
>TRBV7-8|TRBJ2-7|NA
ASSRNEVLYEQY
>TRBV29-1|TRBJ2-2|NA
SVGTTGTGELF
>TRBV7-9|TRBJ2-3|NA
ASSPRTSEADTQY
>TRBV5-8|TRBJ1-4|once
ASSTGTGFRTNEKLF
>TRBV15|TRBJ2-5|NA
ATSRTGSGETQY
>TRBV25-1|TRBJ2-4|NA
ASSLSGTGGFTKNIQY
>TRBV12-5|TRBJ1-6|NA
ASGFETGGNSPLH
>TRBV9|TRBJ2-6|NA
ASSVEGAGGANVLT
>TRBV10-1|TRBJ2-2|once
ASSGTGGSNTGELF
>TRBV18|TRBJ1-5|NA
ASSPTGPNQPQH
>TRBV18|TRBJ2-5|NA
ASSTYHGDMETQY
>TRBV24-1|TRBJ2-4|NA
ATSDPQQGGVGIQY
>TRBV5-1|TRBJ1-4|few
ASSWDRSPTNEKLF
>TRBV30|TRBJ1-1|NA
AWSVRRDTEAF
>TRBV6-6|TRBJ2-2|NA
ASSQTTSGTGELF
>TRBV10-1|TRBJ2-3|few
ASSDGGSGGPRADTQY
>TRBV7-9|TRBJ2-7|NA
ASSLEFYEQY
>TRBV7-2|TRBJ1-1|once
ASSIQGSTEAF
>TRBV5-1|TRBJ1-1|few
ASSLTGGMNTEAF
>TRBV6-2/TRBV6-3|TRBJ2-1|NA
ASSYRGLFNEQF
>TRBV27|TRBJ1-5|NA
ASSDPDSQPQH
>TRBV5-6|TRBJ2-7|NA
ASSLSGGAFYEQY
>TRBV2|TRBJ1-2|NA
ASTSYIQGNYGYT
>TRBV24-1|TRBJ1-2|NA
ATSAEGGYGYT
>TRBV5-4|TRBJ2-2|NA
ASSLVGHNTGELF
>TRBV5-8|TRBJ1-5|NA
ASSFAGQLDQPQH
>TRBV12-5|TRBJ1-2|once
ASVPSGGGAGYT
>TRBV6-2/TRBV6-3|TRBJ2-5|NA
ASSYSPPAGGQETQY
>TRBV7-9|TRBJ2-7|once
AIHPGQGANEQY
>TRBV14|TRBJ1-6|NA
ASSRSRGGDSPLH
>TRBV5-4|TRBJ1-2|NA
ASSHRTSGNYGYT
>TRBV18|TRBJ2-5|NA
ASSPPGTSGGFQETQY
>TRBV30|TRBJ1-2|NA
ASNTKINRGDKGYGYT
>TRBV19|TRBJ1-2|NA
ASSIGDSSNYGYT
>TRBV2|TRBJ1-1|NA
ASLRGGQVTEAF
>TRBV27|TRBJ1-1|NA
ASSWNSYGTEAF